This T cell receptor beta chain was retrieved from a study of T cell repertoires in cytomegalovirus infection. Note on this clonotype: Antigen specificity is unknown. An end of the junction does not agree with germline; a read error may underlie this.

Study-wide points: The ex vivo response showed dominance by HLA-C-restricted CMV-specific TCR beta clonotypes.

CDR1 MGHRA and CDR2 YSYEKL come from the germline V gene. The CDR3 is 17 amino acids. MiXCR, run by TCRdb on the reads, gives a single entry per CDR3 protein. In the table there are about 83,000 distinct CDR3 sequences, approximately 45% of which are singletons. The chain links TRBV4-1 to TRBJ1-6; 7 nucleotides align to TRBD1. The sample here was CD8+ T cells from cultured PBMCs, taken from culture after CMV antigen stimulation. The sequence came from a human donor in good health (CMV status not recorded). Some clones in this sample may be carry-over from other donors' samples. The CDR3 DNA is TGTGCCAGCAGCCAAGACACCCAACAGGGGCTTAATTCACCCCTCCACTTT. This codes for CASSQDTQQGLNSPLHF.